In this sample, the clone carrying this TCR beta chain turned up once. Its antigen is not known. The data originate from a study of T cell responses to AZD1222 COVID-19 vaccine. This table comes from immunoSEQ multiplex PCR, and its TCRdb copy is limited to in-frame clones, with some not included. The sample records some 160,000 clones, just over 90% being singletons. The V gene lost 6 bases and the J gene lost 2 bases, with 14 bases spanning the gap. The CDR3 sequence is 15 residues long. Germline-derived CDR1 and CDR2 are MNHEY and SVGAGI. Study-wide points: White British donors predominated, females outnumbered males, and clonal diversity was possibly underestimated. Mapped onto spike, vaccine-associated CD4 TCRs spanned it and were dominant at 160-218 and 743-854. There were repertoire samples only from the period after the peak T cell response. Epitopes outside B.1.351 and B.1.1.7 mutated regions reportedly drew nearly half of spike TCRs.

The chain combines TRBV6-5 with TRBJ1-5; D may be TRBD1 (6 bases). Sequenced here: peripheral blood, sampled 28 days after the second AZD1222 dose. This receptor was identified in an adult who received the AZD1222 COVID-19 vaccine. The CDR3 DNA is TGTGCCAGCAGGACTACAGGGAGGGGCAATCAGCCCCAGCATTTT. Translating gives CASRTTGRGNQPQHF.